The clone carrying this T cell receptor (beta chain) shows up as medium-sized by frequency. Its antigen is unknown. These data belong to a study of CXCR3-negative and CXCR3-positive naive CD8 T cells. Overall study: Libraries each contributed about 1.5 +/- 0.3 million TRB reads, for about 135 million in total. Overall study findings and caveats: The TRB CDR3s that CXCR3-positive naive cells carried were more hydrophobic than those of CXCR3-negative naive cells. Memory cells showed distinct TRBV-TRBJ patterns, while the two naive subsets matched.

The germline CDR1 and CDR2 sequences are ENHRY and SYGVKD. There are 15 residues in the CDR3. Libraries of TRB cDNA were made by 5' RACE and carried UMIs. From its re-call of the 5' RACE reads, TCRdb lists each CDR3 protein once, without DNA. The sample's table shows around 66,000 distinct CDR3 sequences. Cells classed as naive CD8+ T cells were CD45RO-CCR7+CD27+CD95-. J is TRBJ2-7 and V is TRBV10-3. The clonotype originates from a human donor in good health. Some clones in this sample may be carry-over from other donors' samples. Sequencing was done on a sample of naive CXCR3+ CD8+ T cells from blood. Subset described: CD45RO-CCR7+CD27+CD95- naive CD8+ T cells expressing CXCR3 (TNR3+). This CDR3 reads CAISESGNSPDEQYF.